Sequencing of this T cell receptor beta chain was carried out in a study of T cell changes during pregnancy in multiple sclerosis. Only in-frame clones appear in the TCRdb table, and some are missing; sequencing was by immunoSEQ multiplex PCR. The sample shows under 95,000 clones, around nine tenths of them seen only once. The sample here was CD4+ T cells from peripheral blood mononuclear cells, taken before pregnancy. This clonotype originated in a female donor with multiple sclerosis, enrolled in a pregnancy study.

The CDR3 reads CASSTVGGQETQYF. CDR3 coding DNA: TGTGCCAGCAGCACAGTGGGAGGTCAAGAGACCCAGTACTTC. V is TRBV7-3 and J is TRBJ2-5, with D tentatively TRBD2 (6 bases). Per the germline V gene, CDR1 is SGHTA and CDR2 is FQGTGA. V was clipped by 5 bases and J by 2 bases, with 12 bases between them. The CDR3 totals 14 residues.